This T cell receptor (beta chain) was documented in a study of blood T cell repertoires in COVID-19 (dated by TCRdb to 2018 to 2020). About the study as a whole: Collaborator samples came from the United States, Italy and Spain and covered acute and convalescent phases of COVID-19. The prospective study material was composed of cDNA or gDNA derived from T cells, B-cell-depleted T cells, or PBMCs. Deeply sampled blood TCRbeta repertoires from subjects exposed to, actively infected with, or recovered from COVID-19 were included in the dataset. The repertoires were released in a freely available public database meant as a resource for research on the immune response to SARS-CoV-2. The samples were drawn from two sources: the first 160 participants of the ongoing ImmuneRACE study, and some 1,300 subjects contributed by 6 global collaborators. A de-identified subject ID, COVID-19 status, age in years and sex were almost always included in the sample metadata. Where available, HLA class I and class II types were taken from metadata supplied by the sample provider and were not determined by assay-based typing. The investigation overall reported the following: How much clinical and demographic metadata was included differed by source and by participant, and the metadata was provided uncurated.

Measured from the cysteine to the phenylalanine, the CDR3 is 13 residues long. The read is trimmed to its CDR3 DNA, 39 bases read in frame from base 1. CDR1 and CDR2 (LNHDA, SQIVND) derive from the germline V gene (reference sequence). V and J lose 3 bases and 4 bases, and a span of 9 bases separates them. TCRbeta CDR3 regions were amplified from genomic DNA using the immunoSEQ Assay, a bias-controlled multiplex PCR. Per the original workflow: The number of nucleated cells in each sample was estimated by amplification of reference gene primers within the assay. To quantify the absolute abundance of each unique TCRbeta CDR3 rearrangement, sequence reads were collapsed and filtered. For each sample, productive Simpson clonality was calculated as the square root of Simpson's diversity index across productive rearrangements. Held by TCRdb, this immuneACCESS table contains in-frame sequences only and omits some clones. Under half of the omission traces to an unresolved V gene where checked; the cause of the rest is unknown. Clone size and the V and J calls come from that table; the DNA yielded D and trimming. The sample table lists 100,000 or so clones, about nine tenths of them with a count of one. Clones ranked in the top ten supply 17% of the sample.

The collaborating institutions used their own protocols to collect whole blood in K2EDTA tubes. For TCRbeta analysis, collaborator samples were shipped as frozen whole blood, as isolated PBMCs, or as DNA extracted from either sample type. The sample holds one count of this clone. Its cognate antigen has yet to be identified. No clone much larger than this one lies a single base away; base qualities are absent. The chain links TRBV19 with TRBJ1-2, with no confidently assigned D gene. Sequencing was done on a sample of peripheral blood. The origin of this receptor is a man aged 45-65 years with acute or convalescent COVID-19. The DNA reads as follows: TGTGCCAGTAGTATGGACGGAGGCTATGGCTACACCTTC. Translated, it gives CASSMDGGYGYTF.